At least ten counts were recorded for the clone carrying this TCR beta chain. This specimen comes from a study of T-cell memory formation after mild COVID-19. Via MiXCR, TCRdb re-called the 5' RACE reads, giving one row per CDR3 protein. The sample records roughly 86,000 distinct CDR3 sequences, about 13% being singletons. The germline V gene encodes CDR1 SEHNR and CDR2 FQNEAQ (reference sequence). V was pared by 5 bases and J by 9 bases, with 10 bases of the junction left unmatched. The CDR3 has 16 residues. The sample consisted of PBMCs or a T cell subset sorted from them (not recorded which). This chain links TRBV7-9 with TRBJ2-1; 13 bases match TRBD2. The TCR sequence derives from an adult woman who had mild COVID-19 (a few samples of this study predate the infection). Cell type and time point are not known. For the CDR3, the DNA is TGTGCCAGCAGCCCTAGGACTAGCGGGGGCGGCGTTGAGCAGTTCTTC. This sequence encodes CASSPRTSGGGVEQFF.